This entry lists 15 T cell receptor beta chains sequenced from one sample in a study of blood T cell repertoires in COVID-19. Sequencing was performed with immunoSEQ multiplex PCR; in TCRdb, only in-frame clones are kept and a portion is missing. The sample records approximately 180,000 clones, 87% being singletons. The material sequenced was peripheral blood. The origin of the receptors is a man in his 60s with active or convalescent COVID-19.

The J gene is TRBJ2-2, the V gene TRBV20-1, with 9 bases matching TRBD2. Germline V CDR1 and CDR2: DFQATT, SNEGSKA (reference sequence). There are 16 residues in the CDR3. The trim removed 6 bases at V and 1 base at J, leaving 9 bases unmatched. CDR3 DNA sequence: TGCAGTGCCAGTCAGGGAGCGGGGGGGAACACCGGGGAGCTGTTTTTT. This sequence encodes CSASQGAGGNTGELFF.

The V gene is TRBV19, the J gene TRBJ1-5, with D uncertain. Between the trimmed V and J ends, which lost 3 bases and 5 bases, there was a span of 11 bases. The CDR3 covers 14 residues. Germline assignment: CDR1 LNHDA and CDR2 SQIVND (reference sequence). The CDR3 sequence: CASSIRPGDQPQHF. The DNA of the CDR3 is TGTGCCAGTAGTATTCGGCCAGGCGATCAGCCCCAGCATTTT.

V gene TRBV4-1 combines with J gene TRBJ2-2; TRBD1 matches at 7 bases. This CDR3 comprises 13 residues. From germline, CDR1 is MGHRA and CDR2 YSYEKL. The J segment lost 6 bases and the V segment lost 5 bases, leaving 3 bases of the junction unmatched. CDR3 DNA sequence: TGCGCCAGCAGCTGGACAGGTTCCGGGGAGCTGTTTTTT. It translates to CASSWTGSGELFF.

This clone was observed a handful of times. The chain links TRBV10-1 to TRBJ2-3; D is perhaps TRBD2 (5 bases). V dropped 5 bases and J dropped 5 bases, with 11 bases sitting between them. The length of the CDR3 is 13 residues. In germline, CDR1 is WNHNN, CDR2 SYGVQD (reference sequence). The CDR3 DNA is TGCGCCAGCAGTCCGACCCGGGAAGATACGCAGTATTTT. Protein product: CASSPTREDTQYF.

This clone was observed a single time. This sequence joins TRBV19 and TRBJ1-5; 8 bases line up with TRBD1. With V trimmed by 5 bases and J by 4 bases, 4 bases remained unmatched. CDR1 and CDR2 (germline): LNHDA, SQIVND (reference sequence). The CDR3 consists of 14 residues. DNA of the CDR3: TGTGCCAGTAGTTCACAGGGGGGGAATCAGCCCCAGCATTTT. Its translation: CASSSQGGNQPQHF. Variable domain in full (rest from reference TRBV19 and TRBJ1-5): DGGITQSPKYLFRKEGQNVTLSCEQNLNHDAMYWYRQDPGQGLRLIYYSQIVNDFQKGDIAEGYSVSREKKESFPLTVTSAQKNPTAFYLCASSSQGGNQPQHFGDGTRLSIL.

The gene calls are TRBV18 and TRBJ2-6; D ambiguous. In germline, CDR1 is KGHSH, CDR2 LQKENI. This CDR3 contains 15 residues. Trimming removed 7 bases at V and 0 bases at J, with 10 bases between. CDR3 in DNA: TGTGCCAGCTTCACCACAACCTCTGGGGCCAACGTCCTGACTTTC. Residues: CASFTTTSGANVLTF.

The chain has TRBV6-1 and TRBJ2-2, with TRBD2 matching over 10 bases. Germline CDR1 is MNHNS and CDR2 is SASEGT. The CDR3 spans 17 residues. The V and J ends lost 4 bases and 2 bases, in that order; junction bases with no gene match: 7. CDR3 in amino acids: CASSASSGGLNTGELFF. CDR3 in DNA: TGTGCCAGCAGTGCGTCTAGCGGGGGCCTCAACACCGGGGAGCTGTTTTTT.

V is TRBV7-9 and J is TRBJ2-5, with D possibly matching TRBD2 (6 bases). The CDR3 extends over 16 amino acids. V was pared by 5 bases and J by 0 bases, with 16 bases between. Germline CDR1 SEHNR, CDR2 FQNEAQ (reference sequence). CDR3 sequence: CASSPQPGTYQETQYF. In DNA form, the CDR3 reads TGTGCCAGCAGCCCGCAGCCCGGGACTTACCAAGAGACCCAGTACTTC.

Here the CDR3 DNA reads TGTGCCAGCAGCTTAGATCTAGCGGGGGGGGCAGATACGCAGTATTTT. Encoded protein: CASSLDLAGGADTQYF. The chain carries TRBV11-2 and TRBJ2-3; TRBD2 aligns across 12 bases. The germline CDR1 and CDR2 sequences are SGHAT and FQNNGV. CDR3 length: 16 amino acids. After removal of 0 bases from V and 4 bases from J, the junction contained 2 bases not matched to a gene.

CDR3 sequence: CASSGEGYGYTF. For the CDR3, the DNA is TGTGCCAGCAGTGGGGAGGGCTATGGCTACACCTTC. The rearrangement joins TRBV2 to TRBJ1-2; D unclear. The CDR3 runs to 12 residues. Deletions cut 4 bases from V and 4 bases from J, with 7 bases between. Germline V CDR1 and CDR2: SNHLY, FYNNEI.

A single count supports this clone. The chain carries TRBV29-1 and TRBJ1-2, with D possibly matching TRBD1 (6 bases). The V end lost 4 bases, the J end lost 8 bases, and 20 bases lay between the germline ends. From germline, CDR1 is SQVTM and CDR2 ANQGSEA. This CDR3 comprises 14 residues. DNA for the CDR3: TGCAGCGTTGCCCGGTCTGGGGGCCCGTGGGGCTACACCTTC. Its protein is CSVARSGGPWGYTF. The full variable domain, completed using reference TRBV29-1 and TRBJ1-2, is SAVISQKPSRDICQRGTSLTIQCQVDSQVTMMFWYRQQPGQSLTLIATANQGSEATYESGFVIDKFPISRPNLTFSTLTVSNMSPEDSSIYLCSVARSGGPWGYTFGSGTRLTVV.

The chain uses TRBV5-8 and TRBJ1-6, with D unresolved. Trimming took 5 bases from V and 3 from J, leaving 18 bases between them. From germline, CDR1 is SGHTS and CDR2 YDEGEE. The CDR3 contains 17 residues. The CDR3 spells CASSLAWGGDYNSPLHF. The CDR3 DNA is TGTGCCAGCAGTCTGGCGTGGGGAGGTGACTATAATTCACCCCTCCACTTT.

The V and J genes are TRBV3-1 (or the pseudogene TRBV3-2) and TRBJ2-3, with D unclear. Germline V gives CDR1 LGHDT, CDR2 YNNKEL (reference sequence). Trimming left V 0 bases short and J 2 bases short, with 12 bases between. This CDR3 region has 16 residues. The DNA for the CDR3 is TGTGCCAGCAGCCAAGATACTACAAGATCCACAGATACGCAGTATTTT. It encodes CASSQDTTRSTDTQYF.

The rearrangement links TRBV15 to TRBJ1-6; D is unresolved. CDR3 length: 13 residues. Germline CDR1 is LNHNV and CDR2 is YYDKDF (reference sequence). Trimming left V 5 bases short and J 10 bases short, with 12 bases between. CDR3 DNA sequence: TGTGCCACCAGCTTCGGAGGCGGCTCACCCCTCCACTTT. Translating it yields CATSFGGGSPLHF.

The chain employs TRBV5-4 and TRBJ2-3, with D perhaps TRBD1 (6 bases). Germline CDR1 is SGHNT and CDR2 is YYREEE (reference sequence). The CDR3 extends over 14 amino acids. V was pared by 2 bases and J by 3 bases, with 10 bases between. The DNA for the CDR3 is TGTGCCAGCAGCTTCGGGACAATGACAGATACGCAGTATTTT. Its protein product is CASSFGTMTDTQYF. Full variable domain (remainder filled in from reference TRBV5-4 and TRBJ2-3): ETGVTQSPTHLIKTRGQQVTLRCSSQSGHNTVSWYQQALGQGPQFIFQYYREEENGRGNFPPRFSGLQFPNYSSELNVNALELDDSALYLCASSFGTMTDTQYFGPGTRLTVL.